One sample yielded the 15 T cell receptor beta chains listed below, sequenced in a study of blood T cell repertoires in COVID-19. Some clones are missing from TCRdb's copy, which holds only in-frame ones; the method was immunoSEQ multiplex PCR. The table includes around 93,000 clones, 82% detected once. Sequencing was done on a sample of peripheral blood. These receptors were taken from a man older than 75 with acute or convalescent COVID-19.

The CDR3 protein is CASSAGTGITDTQYF. The CDR3 nucleotides read TGTGCCAGCAGCGCCGGGACAGGGATCACAGATACGCAGTATTTT. The gene calls are TRBV11-3 and TRBJ2-3; 9 bases align to TRBD1. CDR3 length equals 15 residues. CDR1 SGHNT and CDR2 YENEEA come from the germline V gene. Trimming at V came to 5 bases and at J to 2 bases, leaving 5 bases not matched to a gene.

The chain recombines TRBV28 with TRBJ1-2, with TRBD1 as a possible D gene (5 bases). This CDR3 is 13 amino acids long. Per the germline V gene, CDR1 is MDHEN and CDR2 is SYDVKM. V gave up 2 bases and J gave up 4 bases, with 8 bases separating them. This CDR3 reads CASSLQGRYGYTF. The CDR3 region has the DNA TGTGCCAGCAGTTTACAGGGCCGCTATGGCTACACCTTC.

V is TRBV19 and J is TRBJ2-1; 14 bases are shared with TRBD2. Trimming took 11 bases from V and 9 from J; bases not matched to a gene: 3. The CDR3 sequence is 12 residues long. Germline loops: CDR1 LNHDA, CDR2 SQIVND (reference sequence). CDR3 in DNA: TGTGCCGGCGGACTAGCGGGAGGTGAGCAGTTCTTC. Amino acids: CAGGLAGGEQFF.

V gene TRBV5-1 combines with J gene TRBJ1-4; D unclear. The CDR3 totals 14 residues. Trimming shortened V by 0 bases and J by 7 bases, and 10 bases separated the two germline ends. Germline values: CDR1 SGHRS, CDR2 YFSETQ. This CDR3 is CASSLAGSGEKLFF. The CDR3 DNA reads TGCGCCAGCAGCTTGGCCGGGAGCGGTGAAAAACTGTTTTTT.

The chain links TRBV3-1 (or the pseudogene TRBV3-2) to TRBJ2-5; D remains unclear. The CDR3 runs to 14 residues. Germline CDR1 is LGHDT and CDR2 is YNNKEL (reference sequence). The ends were cut back, 1 base at V and 4 bases at J, with 10 bases in the middle. DNA of the CDR3: TGTGCCAGCAGCCAAGGTCCTACGGGAGAGACCCAGTACTTC. It is translated as CASSQGPTGETQYF.

The sample holds a few counts of this clone. The chain couples TRBV7-2 to TRBJ1-2; 8 nucleotides line up with TRBD1. Germline CDR1 is SGHTA and CDR2 is FQGNSA. The CDR3 loop spans 13 amino acids. V was pared by 5 bases and J by 7 bases, with 6 bases of the junction left unmatched. CDR3 in amino acids: CASSAGGLIGYTF. The CDR3 DNA follows: TGTGCCAGCAGCGCAGGGGGCTTGATTGGCTACACCTTC.

This sequence joins TRBV4-3 and TRBJ2-1; 7 positions agree with TRBD2. The V and J ends lost 0 bases and 0 bases, in that order; junction bases with no gene match: 2. The CDR3 extends over 16 amino acids. Germline V gene lookup returns CDR1 LGHNA and CDR2 YSLEER. The CDR3 reads CASSQDGGSSYNEQFF. In nucleotides, the CDR3 is TGCGCCAGCAGCCAAGATGGCGGGAGCTCCTACAATGAGCAGTTCTTC.

The chain employs TRBV11-2 and TRBJ1-1, with D maybe TRBD1 (5 bases). Germline V gene sequence: CDR1 SGHAT, CDR2 FQNNGV. The CDR3 has 13 amino acids. The ends were cut back, 6 bases at V and 7 bases at J, with 15 bases in the middle. The CDR3 coding sequence is TGTGCCAGCAGTTGGGGCCGCCACAGTGAAGCTTTCTTT. Translated, it gives CASSWGRHSEAFF.

The chain employs TRBV7-2 and TRBJ2-2, with TRBD1 identical over 9 bases. The CDR3 is 15 residues long. Germline lookup yields CDR1 SGHTA and CDR2 FQGNSA. J was trimmed by 3 bases and V by 4 bases; bases with no gene match: 3. The CDR3 loop reads CASSYGQGYTGELFF. In DNA, the CDR3 is TGTGCCAGCAGCTACGGACAGGGGTACACCGGGGAGCTGTTTTTT.

The chain carries TRBV19 and TRBJ1-1; D unresolved. Germline CDR1 and CDR2: LNHDA and SQIVND (reference sequence). There are 13 residues in the CDR3. The V end was cut by 6 bases, the J end by 2 bases, with 10 bases between. The CDR3 DNA reads as TGTGCCAGTAGGGGCAAATCAAACACTGAAGCTTTCTTT. This codes for CASRGKSNTEAFF.

The rearrangement uses TRBV9 and TRBJ2-1; D might be TRBD1 (6 bases). CDR1 SGDLS and CDR2 YYNGEE come from the germline V gene. This CDR3 is built from 17 residues. V was shortened by 5 bases and J by 5 bases, with 23 bases between the two germline ends. The CDR3 nucleotides are TGTGCCAGCAGTTCCAGGGGATCAGCCTTATTAAACAATGAGCAGTTCTTC. Translating gives CASSSRGSALLNNEQFF.

V gene TRBV6-4 combines with J gene TRBJ2-2; 9 positions match TRBD2. The V segment lost 5 bases and the J segment 3 bases; nucleotides outside the gene matches: 7. Germline assignment: CDR1 MRHNA and CDR2 SNTAGT. The CDR3 spans 16 residues. The CDR3 here is CASSPLAGADTGELFF. For the CDR3, the DNA is TGTGCCAGCAGTCCCTTAGCGGGAGCGGACACCGGGGAGCTGTTTTTT.

This CDR3 is CASSYRREGSYEQYF. CDR3 bases: TGTGCCAGCAGTTATAGGCGGGAGGGCTCGTACGAGCAGTACTTC. This chain uses TRBV6-5 with TRBJ2-7; 9 positions match TRBD2. Per germline, CDR1 MNHEY and CDR2 SVGAGI. Trimming removed 3 bases from V and 4 bases from J; junction bases left unmatched: 7. There are 15 residues in the CDR3.

This clone has only one observation. The V and J genes are TRBV27 and TRBJ2-5; D might be TRBD1 (6 bases). In germline, CDR1 is MNHEY, CDR2 SMNVEV (reference sequence). CDR3 length: 14 amino acids. The V end was cut by 5 bases, the J end by 5 bases, with 15 bases between. The CDR3: CASSGQTWGETQYF. CDR3 DNA sequence: TGTGCCAGCAGTGGACAGACATGGGGGGAGACCCAGTACTTC.

V usage is TRBV11-2 and J usage is TRBJ2-7, with D tentatively TRBD1 (5 bases). V was clipped by 5 bases and J by 0 bases, with 14 bases between them. Germline CDR1 SGHAT, CDR2 FQNNGV. This CDR3 region has 15 residues. The CDR3 nucleotides read TGTGCCAGCAGCCAAGGGGTTATTAGCTCCTACGAGCAGTACTTC. Its protein is CASSQGVISSYEQYF.